A single sample is the source of the 14 T cell receptor beta chains below, sequenced in a study of cytomegalovirus exposure and HLA in healthy donors. 13 Jbeta primers and 60 Vbeta primers were used for the PCR. Only in-frame clones appear in the TCRdb table, and some are missing; sequencing was by immunoSEQ multiplex PCR. The sample lists more than 100,000 clones; approximately 76% were seen once. What was sequenced was PBMCs. The receptors here all came from a man aged 55-75 years in good health and CMV-seropositive.

The V and J genes are TRBV11-2 and TRBJ1-1, with 8 bases lining up with TRBD1. CDR3 length: 13 residues. The V gene's germline CDR1 is SGHAT and CDR2 FQNNGV. V lost 5 bases and J lost 7; bases outside the gene matches: 6. The CDR3 here is CASSPRGRDEAFF. The CDR3, as DNA: TGTGCCAGCAGCCCCAGGGGGCGGGATGAAGCTTTCTTT.

The genes are TRBV30 and TRBJ2-7, with 8 bases that match TRBD1. The CDR3 sequence is 14 residues long. V was clipped by 1 base and J by 2 bases; unmatched bases: 4. CDR1 is GTSNPN, CDR2 SVGIG, per germline (reference sequence). The CDR3 DNA reads as TGTGCCTGGAGTGCCGACAGGGGAACCTACGAGCAGTACTTC. Translation gives CAWSADRGTYEQYF.

The J gene is TRBJ1-1, the V gene TRBV4-1, with D maybe TRBD1 (5 bases). Germline CDR1 and CDR2: MGHRA and YSYEKL. The CDR3 sequence is 16 residues long. Trimming removed 1 base from V and 0 bases from J, with 12 bases in between. This CDR3 reads CASSQVTRVVNTEAFF. The CDR3 nucleotides are TGCGCCAGCAGCCAAGTGACCAGGGTGGTGAACACTGAAGCTTTCTTT.

This clone occurred once. CDR3 sequence reads: CASTGTSGNTGELFF. The CDR3 nucleotides read TGTGCCAGCACCGGGACTAGCGGGAACACCGGGGAGCTGTTTTTT. The chain joins TRBV2 to TRBJ2-2; 11 bases map to TRBD2. Germline V lookup: CDR1 SNHLY, CDR2 FYNNEI. CDR3 size: 15 residues. V lost 7 bases, J lost 1 base, and 2 bases stayed unmatched. Filled out from reference TRBV2 and TRBJ2-2, the complete variable domain reads EPEVTQTPSHQVTQMGQEVILRCVPISNHLYFYWYRQILGQKVEFLVSFYNNEISEKSEIFDDQFSVERPDGSNFTLKIRSTKLEDSAMYFCASTGTSGNTGELFFGEGSRLTVL.

A remark on this clone: Other DNA sequences in this specimen translate into the identical CDR3. The chain combines TRBV29-1 with TRBJ2-7; TRBD1 aligns across 10 bases. V gave up 4 bases and J gave up 2 bases; unmatched junction bases: 2. Per germline, CDR1 SQVTM and CDR2 ANQGSEA. The CDR3 has 13 residues. CDR3 sequence reads: CSVGTGGPYEQYF. The CDR3 DNA sequence: TGCAGCGTTGGGACAGGGGGTCCCTACGAGCAGTACTTC.

This sequence joins TRBV19 and TRBJ1-4; 9 bases map to TRBD1. Germline CDR1 is LNHDA and CDR2 is SQIVND (reference sequence). V shed 4 bases and J 4 bases; nucleotides not matched to a gene: 13. CDR3 length: 18 amino acids. DNA for the CDR3: TGTGCCAGTAGTAAAACTAGTCGTTGGACAGGGGTTAATGAAAAACTGTTTTTT. Encoded protein: CASSKTSRWTGVNEKLFF.

V is TRBV21-1 and J is TRBJ2-4; the table's D call, TRBD1, has no DNA check behind it. TRBV21-1 represents a pseudogene. The length of the CDR3 is 15 residues. CDR3 sequence (DNA): TGTGCCAGCAGCAAATCCCAGGGGCCCAAAAACATTCAGTACTTC. Translation: CASSKSQGPKNIQYF.

The chain links TRBV5-1 to TRBJ1-1, with 7 bases identical to TRBD1. Unmatched junction bases numbered 10, after V lost 4 bases and J lost 4 bases. This CDR3 has 15 residues. Germline V gives CDR1 SGHRS, CDR2 YFSETQ. The CDR3 region has the DNA TGCGCCAGCAGCCCGACAGGGTATTCGGGCACTGAAGCTTTCTTT. This gives the protein CASSPTGYSGTEAFF.

V is TRBV19 and J is TRBJ1-5, with 9 nucleotides matching TRBD1. This CDR3 spans 13 amino acids. Germline assignment: CDR1 LNHDA and CDR2 SQIVND (reference sequence). V was clipped by 9 bases and J by 5 bases; unmatched bases: 5. The CDR3 region has the DNA TGTGCCAGCTGCCGACAGGGGGATCAGCCCCAGCATTTT. Its protein is CASCRQGDQPQHF.

V and J are TRBV30 and TRBJ1-1; 9 bases are shared with TRBD1. V dropped 8 bases and J dropped 1; count of bases not matched to a gene: 2. CDR1 and CDR2 from the germline V gene are GTSNPN and SVGIG (reference sequence). The CDR3 is 12 residues long. CDR3 residues: CAMGQGNTEAFF. The CDR3 DNA follows: TGTGCCATGGGACAGGGGAACACTGAAGCTTTCTTT.

V is TRBV10-1 and J is TRBJ2-1, with 9 positions matching TRBD2. This CDR3 has 15 residues. Germline-derived CDR1 and CDR2 are WNHNN and SYGVQD (reference sequence). The ends lost 5 bases at V and 9 bases at J; junction bases unmatched: 11. The CDR3 loop is CASSPLRGGRGEQFF. CDR3 nucleotide sequence: TGCGCCAGCAGTCCTCTGCGGGGGGGCCGGGGTGAGCAGTTCTTC.

V is TRBV10-3 and J is TRBJ2-1; TRBD1 matches at 10 bases. Germline trimming cut 1 base from V and 9 bases from J; bases unmatched to any gene: 6. This CDR3 region has 15 residues. CDR1 and CDR2 (germline): ENHRY, SYGVKD. The CDR3 DNA sequence: TGTGCCATCAGTGAGTTGGGACAGGGGCAACGTGAGCAGTTCTTC. This sequence encodes CAISELGQGQREQFF.

This chain joins TRBV29-1 and TRBJ1-4, with 7 bases that match TRBD1. Germline loops: CDR1 SQVTM, CDR2 ANQGSEA. This CDR3 region has 12 residues. V gave up 7 bases and J gave up 3 bases; unmatched junction bases: 2. The CDR3 sequence is CSGGQSNEKLFF. The CDR3 DNA follows: TGCAGCGGGGGACAGTCTAATGAAAAACTGTTTTTT.

This chain links TRBV2 with TRBJ2-1; tentative D call: TRBD1 (5 bases). The V end was cut by 5 bases, the J end by 2 bases, with 13 bases between. The CDR3 extends over 15 amino acids. CDR1 SNHLY and CDR2 FYNNEI come from the germline V gene. The CDR3, as DNA: TGTGCCAGCAGTCTCCGACAGACCCCCTACAATGAGCAGTTCTTC. Translation gives CASSLRQTPYNEQFF.